Sequencing of this T cell receptor (beta chain) was carried out in a study of technical replicates of blood from a handful of donors. Only in-frame clones appear in the TCRdb table, and some are missing; sequencing was by immunoSEQ multiplex PCR. The table includes 76,000 or so clones, 91% detected once. The CDR3 covers 18 residues. J was trimmed by 1 base and V by 8 bases; bases with no gene match: 14. CDR1 is SNHLY and CDR2 is FYNNEI in the germline V gene. The clonotype comes from a human donor in good health. The V call is TRBV2, the J call TRBJ2-4, with TRBD2 matching 10 bases. Source material: T cells isolated from PBMCs. The chain's CDR3 is CASGRIAGGVAAKNIQYF. Written as DNA, the CDR3 is TGTGCCAGCGGCCGAATAGCGGGAGGCGTAGCGGCCAAAAACATTCAGTACTTC.